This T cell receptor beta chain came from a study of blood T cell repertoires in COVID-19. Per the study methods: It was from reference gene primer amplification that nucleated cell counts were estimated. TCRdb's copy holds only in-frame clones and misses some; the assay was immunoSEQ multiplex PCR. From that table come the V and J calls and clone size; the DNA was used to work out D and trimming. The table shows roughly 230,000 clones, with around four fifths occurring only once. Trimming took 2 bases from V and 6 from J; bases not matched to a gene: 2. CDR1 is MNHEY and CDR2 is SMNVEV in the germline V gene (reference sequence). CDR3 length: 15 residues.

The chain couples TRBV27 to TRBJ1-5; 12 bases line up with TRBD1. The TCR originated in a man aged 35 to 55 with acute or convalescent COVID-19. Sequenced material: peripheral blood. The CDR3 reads CASSLGTGGFQPQHF. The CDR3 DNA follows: TGTGCCAGCAGTTTAGGGACAGGGGGCTTTCAGCCCCAGCATTTT.